A selection of T cell receptor beta chains follows, all from one sample in a study of T cell responses to AZD1222 COVID-19 vaccine. Clones were read by immunoSEQ multiplex PCR, and TCRdb kept only the in-frame ones, dropping some. The profile covers 85,000 to 95,000 clones, with 90% appearing a single time and 8% to 9.5% taken by the ten largest. The sample was peripheral blood, taken on day 0 of AZD1222 vaccination. Receptors were obtained from an adult in good health. Each CDR3 is given without its conserved first and last residue. Size tells how often a clone was seen (once, few, many) or the class of an expanded clone, and some rows leave it out.

13	TRBV4-1	TRBJ2-3	.	ASSQVVGVADTQY
13	TRBV5-1	TRBJ2-6	.	ASSLSDSGANVLT
13	TRBV7-3	TRBJ2-1	.	ASSQSITGDDEQF
15	TRBV5-4	TRBJ1-6	.	ASSLGNPGFPNSPLH
12	TRBV5-6	TRBJ1-2	once	ASSLQTGLYGYT
11	TRBV6-5	TRBJ2-7	.	ASSSYEFDEQY
10	TRBV25-1	TRBJ2-3	.	ASSSITDTQY
13	TRBV7-9	TRBJ1-1	.	ASSLALGFNTEAF
14	TRBV9	TRBJ1-5	.	ASSPGGTGGNQPQH
16	TRBV6-2/TRBV6-3	TRBJ1-2	many	ASSYSIRIQGADYGYT
14	TRBV19	TRBJ1-3	.	ASSARTAVGVNTIY
13	TRBV2	TRBJ1-5	.	ASSDWMGSNQPQH
12	TRBV7-9	TRBJ2-7	.	ASSPTGITYEQY
11	TRBV7-9	TRBJ1-2	few	ASSLDAGRPYT
14	TRBV7-2	TRBJ2-7	.	ASSLALAGGPYEQY
11	TRBV12-3/TRBV12-4	TRBJ1-2	few	ASREGPSYGYT
14	TRBV27	TRBJ2-6	.	ASRRTGSSGANVLT
15	TRBV4-3	TRBJ2-3	.	ASSQEPPWSGTDTQY
15	TRBV4-3	TRBJ1-5	.	ASSQWPPGDSNQPQH
13	TRBV7-8	TRBJ1-5	.	ASSSSRGHYQPQH
12	TRBV11-2	TRBJ1-1	once	ASSPARGGTEAF
14	TRBV7-3	TRBJ2-2	.	ASSRNWDEGTGELF
13	TRBV7-9	TRBJ1-1	.	ASSPSGGDDTEAF
14	TRBV10-3	TRBJ1-5	.	AISEVRGVGNQPQH
12	TRBV7-9	TRBJ2-5	.	ASSPSGLQETQY
12	TRBV3-1/TRBV3-2	TRBJ1-5	.	ASSPHTGSQPQH
10	TRBV3-1/TRBV3-2	TRBJ1-1	.	ASSRTGAVSF
10	TRBV6-5	TRBJ1-5	.	ASSPPDQPQH
11	TRBV19	TRBJ1-2	.	ASRGTGDYGYT
16	TRBV7-9	TRBJ1-5	.	ASSLGGVPDREREPQH
13	TRBV11-3	TRBJ2-2	.	ASSSQVRGTGELF
12	TRBV6-5	TRBJ2-5	few	ASTNSGSQETQY
11	TRBV18	TRBJ1-1	once	ASSPGLNTEAF
10	TRBV6-5	TRBJ1-4	.	ASRAADEKLF
11	TRBV5-1	TRBJ2-7	few	ASSPRGGREQY
14	TRBV5-1	TRBJ1-4	.	ASSLGKGVRDEKLF
15	TRBV23-1	TRBJ1-6	.	ASSQSPRDGPPSPLH
12	TRBV13	TRBJ2-3	few	ASSLDRGGDTQY
15	TRBV27	TRBJ2-2	.	ASSLGLAGVSTGELF
14	TRBV5-8	TRBJ1-5	.	ASSLGLTSSNQPQH
13	TRBV19	TRBJ2-3	.	ASSPEGLSTDTQY